This T cell receptor beta chain was retrieved from a study of CD8+ T cells in alopecia areata. This clone was counted between two and nine times. Sequencing templates came from extracted RNA that was reverse transcribed into cDNA. Repertoires were generated with immunoSEQ multiplex PCR, while TCRdb's copy carries only in-frame clones and drops some. The sample has 150,000 or so clones, roughly 61% seen once. From germline, CDR1 is SGHDT and CDR2 YYEEEE. The CDR3 loop spans 16 amino acids. V lost 2 bases and J 9 bases, leaving 18 bases between the germline ends. The sequencing here drew on CD4+ T cells sorted from blood, taken at week 0. The sequence was collected from a human donor with alopecia areata. The chain carries TRBV5-6 and TRBJ1-6; D perhaps matches TRBD1 (5 bases). CDR3 amino acids: CASSFGDRTIASPLHF. The CDR3 bases are TGTGCCAGCAGCTTCGGGGACCGAACAATAGCTTCACCCCTCCACTTT. The whole variable domain, filled in from reference TRBV5-6 and TRBJ1-6, reads DAGVTQSPTHLIKTRGQQVTLRCSPKSGHDTVSWYQQALGQGPQFIFQYYEEEERQRGNFPDRFSGHQFPNYSSELNVNALLLGDSALYLCASSFGDRTIASPLHFGNGTRLTVT.